This T cell receptor (beta chain) was identified in a study of human T cells and chemical hapten exposure. This clonotype was recorded a few times. Its antigen remains unknown. The time point here: pre-sensitization, week 0. Regarding treatment: therapeutic diphenylcyclopropenone sensitization with weekly scalp DPC. Researchers extracted total RNA from unfractionated whole blood. Attachment of unique molecular identifiers to individual cDNA molecules was performed in the library. One entry per CDR3 protein results from TCRdb running MiXCR on the RACE reads. The sample has 300,000 to 450,000 distinct CDR3 sequences, about 5.1% seen once. V was clipped by 4 bases and J by 2 bases, with 12 bases between them. In germline, CDR1 is SGHRS, CDR2 YFSETQ. The CDR3 is 14 amino acids. General study results and limits: In the PT1 data, expanded TCR counts showed a positive correlation with patch test score. DPC sensitization left the count of TCRs above 1 in 1000 unchanged.

This sequence was found in a woman between 45 and 65 years old with alopecia areata. Some clones in this sample may be carry-over from other donors' samples. The rearrangement links TRBV5-1 to TRBJ2-5, with D possibly matching TRBD2 (6 bases). Sequenced here: whole blood, sampled in connection with sensitization to the hapten diphenylcyclopropenone (DPC). This CDR3 reads CASSGGSAQETQYF. DNA of the CDR3: TGCGCCAGCAGCGGAGGGTCAGCACAAGAGACCCAGTACTTC.